The source of this T cell receptor beta chain is a study of technical replicates of blood from a few donors. Libraries were prepared by immunoSEQ multiplex PCR; TCRdb keeps only in-frame clonotypes and omits some of them. The sample lists just over 60,000 clones; 80% to 90% were seen once. Germline CDR1 and CDR2: MNHEY and SVGAGI. V was cut by 3 bases and J by 4 bases, with 9 bases left in between. The CDR3 length is 13 residues. The V call is TRBV6-5, the J call TRBJ1-2; D is uncertain. The sequencing sample was made of PBMCs. The TCR comes from a human donor in good health. Some clones in this sample may be carry-over from other donors' samples. CDR3 bases: TGTGCCAGCAGTTATTCAGGAACCTATGGCTACACCTTC. Translating gives CASSYSGTYGYTF.